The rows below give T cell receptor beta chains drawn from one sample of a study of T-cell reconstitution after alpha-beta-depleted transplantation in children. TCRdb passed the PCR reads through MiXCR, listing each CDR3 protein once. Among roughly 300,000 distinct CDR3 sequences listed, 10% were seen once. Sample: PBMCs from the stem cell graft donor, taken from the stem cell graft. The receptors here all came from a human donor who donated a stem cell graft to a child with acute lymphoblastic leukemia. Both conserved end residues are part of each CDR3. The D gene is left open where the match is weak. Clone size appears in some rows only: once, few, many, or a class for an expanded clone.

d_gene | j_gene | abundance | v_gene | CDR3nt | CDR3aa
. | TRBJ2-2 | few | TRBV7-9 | TGTGCCAGCAGCACAATTAGTCGTATGGGACACGGGGAGCTGTTTTTT | CASSTISRMGHGELFF
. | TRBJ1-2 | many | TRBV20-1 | TGCAGTGCTACCTGGCTCGAGGGGGGAGGCTACACCTTC | CSATWLEGGGYTF
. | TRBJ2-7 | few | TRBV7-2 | TGTGCCAGCAGCTGGGAATCGACTAGTAGGTCCTACGAGCAGTACTTC | CASSWESTSRSYEQYF
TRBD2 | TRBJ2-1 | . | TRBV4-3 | TGCGCCAGCAGCCCATCGGTACTAGCGGGAGATGGCAATGAGCAGTTCTTC | CASSPSVLAGDGNEQFF
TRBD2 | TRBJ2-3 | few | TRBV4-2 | TGTGCCAGCAGCCAACCCGGACTAGCGGGAGAGGAGGATACGCAGTATTTT | CASSQPGLAGEEDTQYF
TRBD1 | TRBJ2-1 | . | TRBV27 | TGTGCCAGCAGTTCTTTTCCAGGGGGCAATGAGCAGTTCTTC | CASSSFPGGNEQFF
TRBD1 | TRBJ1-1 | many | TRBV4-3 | TGCGCCAGCAGTTCCACAGGGGTGGGTGAAGCTTTCTTT | CASSSTGVGEAFF
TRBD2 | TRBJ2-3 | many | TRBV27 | TGTGCCAGCAGTTTAAACCTAGCGGGAGCAGATACGCAGTATTTT | CASSLNLAGADTQYF
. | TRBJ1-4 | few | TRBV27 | TGTGCCAGCAGTTTAGAGGGGGATCCCAATGAAAAACTGTTTTTT | CASSLEGDPNEKLFF
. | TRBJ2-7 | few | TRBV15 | TGTGCCACCAGCAGTCAGGGGACCGTCTACGAGCAGTACTTC | CATSSQGTVYEQYF
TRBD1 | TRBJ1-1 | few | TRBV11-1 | TGTGCCAGCAGCCAAGGGACAGGGAGGAGGAACACTGAAGCTTTCTTT | CASSQGTGRRNTEAFF
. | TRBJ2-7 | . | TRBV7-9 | TGTGCCAGCAGCGTACACGGGAGACCGTACGAGCAGTACTTC | CASSVHGRPYEQYF
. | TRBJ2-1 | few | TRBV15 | TGTGCCACCAGCAGAGCCAGTGGCAACAATGAGCAGTTCTTC | CATSRASGNNEQFF
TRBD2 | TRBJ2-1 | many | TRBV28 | TGTGCCAGCAGACCCATGGGACTAGTGAATGAGCAGTTCTTC | CASRPMGLVNEQFF
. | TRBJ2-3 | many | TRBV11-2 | TGTGCCAGCAGCTTAGTTGGCAGGGCACTGGATTCCTCAGATACGCAGTATTTT | CASSLVGRALDSSDTQYF
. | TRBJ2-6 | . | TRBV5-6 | TGTGCCAGCAGCTTTCCGGGGCCTGGGGCCAACGTCCTGACTTTC | CASSFPGPGANVLTF
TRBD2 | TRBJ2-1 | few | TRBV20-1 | TGCAGTGCTCTCGACAGGGGTACCGGGACTAGCGGGAGGGGCTCCTACAATGAGCAGTTCTTC | CSALDRGTGTSGRGSYNEQFF
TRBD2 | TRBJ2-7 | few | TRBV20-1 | TGCAGTGCTGTGACTAGCGGAGGACTTTACTCCTACGAGCAGTACTTC | CSAVTSGGLYSYEQYF
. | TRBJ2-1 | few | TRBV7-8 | TGTGCCAGCAGCCTAACCCTACTAGGCAGGGACAATGAGCAGTTCTTC | CASSLTLLGRDNEQFF
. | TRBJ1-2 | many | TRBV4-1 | TGCGCCAGCAGCCAAGATGTTGCAGTCCCAACTGGGTACACCTTC | CASSQDVAVPTGYTF
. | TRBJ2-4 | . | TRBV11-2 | TGTGCCAGCAGCTTAGATCCAGGTAGCGGCATTCAGTACTTC | CASSLDPGSGIQYF
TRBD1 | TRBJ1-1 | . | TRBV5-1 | TGCGCCAGCACCCCTAAGACAGGGGGGAACACTGAAGCTTTCTTT | CASTPKTGGNTEAFF
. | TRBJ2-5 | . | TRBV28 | TGTGCCAGCAGTTTACCTGCGGGCATACAAGAGACCCAGTACTTC | CASSLPAGIQETQYF
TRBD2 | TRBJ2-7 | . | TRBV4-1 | TGCGCCAGCAGCCAAGATCCTAGCGGGAGTGCCTACGAGCAGTACTTC | CASSQDPSGSAYEQYF
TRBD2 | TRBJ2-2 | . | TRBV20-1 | TGCAGTGCTAGAGATTCTACTAGCGGGAGAGGGACCGGGGAGCTGTTTTTT | CSARDSTSGRGTGELFF
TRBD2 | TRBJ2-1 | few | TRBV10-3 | TGTGCCATCAGTGAGTCGTGGGCTAGCGGGACCCTAGGGGATGAGCAGTTCTTC | CAISESWASGTLGDEQFF
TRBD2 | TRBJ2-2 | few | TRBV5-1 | TGCGCCAGCACCCCAAGGGGACTAGCGTCTAACACCGGGGAGCTGTTTTTT | CASTPRGLASNTGELFF
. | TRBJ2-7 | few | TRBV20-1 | TGCAGTGCTAGAGATCAGGAGGGAGGAATCTACGAGCAGTACTTC | CSARDQEGGIYEQYF
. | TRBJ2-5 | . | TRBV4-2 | TGTGCCAGCAGCCCAGAGGCGTTCGGTGGGGCAGAGACCCAGTACTTC | CASSPEAFGGAETQYF
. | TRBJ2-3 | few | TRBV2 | TGTGCCAGCAGTGTTCGCGGAGCCAGCACAGATACGCAGTATTTT | CASSVRGASTDTQYF
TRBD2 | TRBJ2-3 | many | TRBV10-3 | TGTGCCATCAGGTCAACGTCTAGCGGGAGGGCAAGCACAGATACGCAGTATTTT | CAIRSTSSGRASTDTQYF
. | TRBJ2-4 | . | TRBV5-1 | TGCGCCAGCAGCCCTCAGTCGGGGGCTGCCAAAAACATTCAGTACTTC | CASSPQSGAAKNIQYF
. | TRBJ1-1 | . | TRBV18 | TGTGCCAGCTCACCACCGCCCTCGCAGGGGTGGGGGAACACTGAAGCTTTCTTT | CASSPPPSQGWGNTEAFF
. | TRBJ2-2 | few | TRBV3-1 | TGTGCCAGCAGTGGAAAGGGGGAGCTGTTTTTT | CASSGKGELFF
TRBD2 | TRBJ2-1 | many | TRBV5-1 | TGCGCCAGCCGGACTAGCGAGTACAATGAGCAGTTCTTC | CASRTSEYNEQFF
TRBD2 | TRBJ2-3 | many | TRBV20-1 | TGCAGTGGTTCGGGGACTAGCGGTCCTCGAGGCACAGATACGCAGTATTTT | CSGSGTSGPRGTDTQYF
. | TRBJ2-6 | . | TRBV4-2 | TGTGCCAGCAGCCAACTCCTGAGATCTGGGGCCAACGTCCTGACTTTC | CASSQLLRSGANVLTF
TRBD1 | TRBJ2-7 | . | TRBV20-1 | TGCAGTGCTATACCGGGACAGCGTGAACCCTACGAGCAGTACTTC | CSAIPGQREPYEQYF
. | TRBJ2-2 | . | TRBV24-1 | TGTGCCACCAGTGCGAATTCCGGGGAGCTGTTTTTT | CATSANSGELFF
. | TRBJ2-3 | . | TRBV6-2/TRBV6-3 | TGTGCCAGCAGTTCTCCGGGACTCCCTCGCACAGATACGCAGTATTTT | CASSSPGLPRTDTQYF
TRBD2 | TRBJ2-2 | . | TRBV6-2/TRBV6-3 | TGTGCCAGCAGCACCACACCCCTCACCGGGACTAGCGGGATGAACACCGGGGAGCTGTTTTTT | CASSTTPLTGTSGMNTGELFF
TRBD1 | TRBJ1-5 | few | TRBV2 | TGTGCCAGCAGTGAGGTGAGGGGGCTCGAGCCCCAGCATTTT | CASSEVRGLEPQHF
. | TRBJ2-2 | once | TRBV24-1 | TGTGCCACCAGTGACCCTACGAGGGAGGGGGCGCGGACCGGGGAGCTGTTTTTT | CATSDPTREGARTGELFF
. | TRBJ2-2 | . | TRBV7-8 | TGTGCCACCTTCGGCGCGGCGAACACCGGGGAGCTGTTTTTT | CATFGAANTGELFF
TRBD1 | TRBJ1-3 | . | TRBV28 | TGTGCCAGCAGTCCGCCGGGACAGGGGCCTACTGGAAACACCATATATTTT | CASSPPGQGPTGNTIYF
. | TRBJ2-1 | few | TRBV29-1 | TGCAGCGTTGACGGGCAGGTCTACAATGAGCAGTTCTTC | CSVDGQVYNEQFF
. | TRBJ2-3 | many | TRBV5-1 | TGCGCCAGCAGCTTGCCAGGAGGAGATACGCAGTATTTT | CASSLPGGDTQYF
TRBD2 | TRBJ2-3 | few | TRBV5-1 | TGCGCCAGCCCAGCGGGAGAGCCCACAGATACGCAGTATTTT | CASPAGEPTDTQYF
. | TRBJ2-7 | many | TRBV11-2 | TGTGCCAGCAGCTTAAGCGACGGGGCAGCCTACGAGCAGTACTTC | CASSLSDGAAYEQYF
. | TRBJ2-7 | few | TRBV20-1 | TGCAGTGCTAGAGTAGCGCGAAGCTCCTACGAGCAGTACTTC | CSARVARSSYEQYF
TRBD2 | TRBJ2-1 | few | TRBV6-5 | TGTGCCAGCAGTTACGTCCGGGAGGGCCTCGGTGAGCAGTTCTTC | CASSYVREGLGEQFF
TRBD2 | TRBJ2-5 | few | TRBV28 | TGTGCCAGCAGTTTAGGTCGGGGGGAAGCCCAAGAGACCCAGTACTTC | CASSLGRGEAQETQYF
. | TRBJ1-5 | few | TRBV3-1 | TGTGCCAGCAGCCACGGGAGGCATAGCAATCAGCCCCAGCATTTT | CASSHGRHSNQPQHF